This TCR beta chain was identified in a study of monozygotic twins with inflammatory bowel disease. With respect to this clonotype: The antigen is undetermined.

TCRdb reanalyzed the 5' RACE reads and collapses them to one entry per CDR3 protein, without DNA. The listing contains over 350,000 distinct CDR3 sequences. Study-level points and caveats: Support was lacking for any single strong IBD-associated signal or clonotype. The co-twins with IBD showed lower TCRbeta diversity (inverse Simpson) than their healthy siblings.

CDR1 is SQVTM, CDR2 ANQGSEA, per germline. This CDR3 is 12 amino acids long. The receptor's source is a human donor with ulcerative colitis or Crohn's disease, or a healthy co-twin of an affected twin (not recorded which). J is TRBJ2-1 and V is TRBV29-1. Sequencing was performed on blood. The CDR3 is CSVEEEHNEQFF.